Only a few counts were recorded for the clone carrying this TCR beta chain. Germline V gives CDR1 WNHNN, CDR2 SYGVQD (reference sequence). V lost 6 bases, J lost 4 bases, and 18 bases lay in between. The CDR3 totals 15 residues. This record belongs to a study of cytomegalovirus exposure and HLA in healthy donors. Measured with immunoSEQ multiplex PCR; TCRdb has only the in-frame clones, and not every one. The profile shows 150,000 to 200,000 clones, 70% to 85% of them singletons. The rearrangement links TRBV10-1 to TRBJ1-1, with D possibly being TRBD1 (6 bases). This TCR came from a woman aged 30 to 39 in good health and CMV-seropositive. Sequencing was carried out using PBMCs. CDR3 region: CASSDYEQGATEAFF. The CDR3 DNA reads TGCGCCAGCAGCGATTATGAACAGGGCGCCACTGAAGCTTTCTTT.